This T cell receptor beta chain was documented in a study of T cell responses to AZD1222 COVID-19 vaccine. Points from the study as a whole: Without day 14 samples, only post-peak T cell repertoires were studied. The breadth and depth of Spike-specific TCRs increased once two AZD1222 doses had been given. Nearly half of the spike-specific TCRs reportedly recognize variant regions that carry no mutations. Females outnumbered males among donors, who were mostly white British; clonal diversity was possibly underestimated.

Concerning this clone itself: The antigen is unknown.

The method was immunoSEQ multiplex PCR; TCRdb's version includes in-frame clones alone and lacks a portion of them. The sample lists 120,000 to 150,000 clones; about 91% were seen once. The sequence was obtained from an adult in good health. Sample: peripheral blood, taken on day 0 of AZD1222 vaccination.

Here the CDR3 reads CSVVQGTYEQYF. CDR3 DNA: TGCAGCGTTGTTCAGGGGACCTACGAGCAGTACTTC. This chain joins TRBV29-1 and TRBJ2-7; the D gene is possibly TRBD1 (6 bases). Germline CDR1 is SQVTM and CDR2 is ANQGSEA. The CDR3 has 12 amino acids. V was cut by 4 bases and J by 2 bases, with 9 bases left in between.